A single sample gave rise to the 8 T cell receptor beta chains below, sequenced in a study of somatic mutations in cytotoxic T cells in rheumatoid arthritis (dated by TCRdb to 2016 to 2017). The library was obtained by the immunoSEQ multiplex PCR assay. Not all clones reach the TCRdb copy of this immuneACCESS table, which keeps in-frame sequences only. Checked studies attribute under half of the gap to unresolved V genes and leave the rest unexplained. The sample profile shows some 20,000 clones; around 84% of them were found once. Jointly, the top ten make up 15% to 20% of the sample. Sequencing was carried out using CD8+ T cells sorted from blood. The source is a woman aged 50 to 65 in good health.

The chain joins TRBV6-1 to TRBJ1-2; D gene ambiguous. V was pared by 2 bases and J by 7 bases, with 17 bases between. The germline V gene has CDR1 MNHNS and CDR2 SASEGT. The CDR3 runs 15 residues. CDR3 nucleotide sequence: TGTGCCAGCAGTGAATGGGTTGGTGGAGGGATTGGCTACACCTTC. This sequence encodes CASSEWVGGGIGYTF.

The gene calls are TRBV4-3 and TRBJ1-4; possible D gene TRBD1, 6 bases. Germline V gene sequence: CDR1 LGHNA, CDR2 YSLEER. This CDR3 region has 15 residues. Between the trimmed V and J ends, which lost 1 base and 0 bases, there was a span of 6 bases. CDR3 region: CASSQGTATNEKLFF. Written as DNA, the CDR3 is TGCGCCAGCAGCCAAGGGACAGCAACTAATGAAAAACTGTTTTTT.

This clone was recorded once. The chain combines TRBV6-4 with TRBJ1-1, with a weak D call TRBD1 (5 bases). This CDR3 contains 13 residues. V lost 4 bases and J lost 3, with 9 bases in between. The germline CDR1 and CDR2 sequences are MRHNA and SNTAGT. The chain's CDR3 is CASSAEGHTEAFF. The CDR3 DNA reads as TGTGCCAGCAGTGCGGAGGGGCACACTGAAGCTTTCTTT.

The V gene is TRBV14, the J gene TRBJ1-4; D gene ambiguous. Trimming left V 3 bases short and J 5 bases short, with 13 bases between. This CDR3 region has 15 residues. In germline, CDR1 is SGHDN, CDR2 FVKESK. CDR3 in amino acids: CASSQYNLRNEKLFF. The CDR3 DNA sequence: TGTGCCAGCAGCCAGTACAACCTCCGGAATGAAAAACTGTTTTTT.

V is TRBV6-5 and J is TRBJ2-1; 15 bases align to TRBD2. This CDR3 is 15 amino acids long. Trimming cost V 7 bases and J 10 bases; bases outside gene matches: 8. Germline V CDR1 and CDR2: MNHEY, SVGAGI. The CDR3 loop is CASKLGLAGGPEQFF. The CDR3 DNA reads TGTGCCAGCAAACTAGGACTAGCGGGGGGGCCGGAGCAGTTCTTC.

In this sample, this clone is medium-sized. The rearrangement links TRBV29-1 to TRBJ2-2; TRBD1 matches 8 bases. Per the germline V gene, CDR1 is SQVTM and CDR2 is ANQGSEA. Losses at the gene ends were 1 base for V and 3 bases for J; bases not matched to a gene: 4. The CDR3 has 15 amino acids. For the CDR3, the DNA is TGCAGCGTTGAAGTTCGGACAGGGCACACCGGGGAGCTGTTTTTT. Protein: CSVEVRTGHTGELFF.

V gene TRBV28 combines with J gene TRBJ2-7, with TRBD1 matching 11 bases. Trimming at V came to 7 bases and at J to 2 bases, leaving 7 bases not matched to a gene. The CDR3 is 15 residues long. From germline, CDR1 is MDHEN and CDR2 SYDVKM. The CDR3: CASTGGQGGPYEQYV. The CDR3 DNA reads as TGTGCCAGCACCGGGGGACAGGGGGGCCCCTACGAGCAGTACGTC.

Here the CDR3 reads CASSPGRYNEQFF. For the CDR3, the DNA is TGTGCCAGCAGCCCCGGACGGTACAATGAGCAGTTCTTC. The chain has TRBV6-5 and TRBJ2-1, with D uncertain. CDR1 MNHEY and CDR2 SVGAGI come from the germline V gene. The CDR3 consists of 13 residues. V was pared by 6 bases and J by 4 bases, with 10 bases between.